This T cell receptor beta chain originates from a study of human T cells and chemical hapten exposure. Germline assignment: CDR1 LNHDA and CDR2 SQIVND (reference sequence). The CDR3 is made up of 16 amino acids. Trimming removed 7 bases from V and 8 bases from J, with 23 bases in between. Each CDR3 protein gets one entry after TCRdb re-called the RACE reads with MiXCR. Altogether approximately 72,000 distinct CDR3 sequences are present, 11% being singletons, with the ten largest covering roughly 1.5%. This clonotype was seen more than once but under ten times. Time point: patch test 3, about 24 weeks after DPC sensitization. The sample's treatment: therapeutic diphenylcyclopropenone sensitization with weekly scalp DPC. Each patch test followed a blood draw.

This rearrangement joins TRBV19 to TRBJ2-2; TRBD2 is a possible D gene (6 bases). This TCR came from a woman in her 50s with alopecia areata. Some clones in this sample may be carry-over from other donors' samples. The specimen comprised whole blood, sampled in connection with sensitization to the hapten diphenylcyclopropenone (DPC). The chain's CDR3 is CASTAAGSGWGGELFF. CDR3 sequence (DNA): TGTGCCAGTACCGCCGCCGGCAGCGGGTGGGGAGGGGAGCTGTTTTTT.